This T cell receptor (beta chain) was found in a study of shared clonotypes between healthy human individuals. General observations from the study: The naive CD4 repertoires of several donors were compared, and around 4.9% of clonotypes were shared.

Naive-designated CD8 cells lacked CD45RO, were positively enriched for CCR7, and omitted terminally differentiated effector memory CD45RA+ cells. Turning to this clone: As yet, its antigen is unknown.

Clones were sequenced by immunoSEQ multiplex PCR, and TCRdb holds only the in-frame ones, with some missing. The repertoire consists of about 600,000 clones, with about 98% occurring once and the leading ten covering around 0.3%. The germline V and J ends were trimmed by 5 bases and 2 bases, with 9 bases remaining between them. Germline CDR1 SGHAT, CDR2 FQNNGV. The CDR3 runs to 13 residues. Sequenced input: naive CD8+ T cells sorted from blood. The chain joins TRBV11-2 to TRBJ2-5, with D perhaps matching TRBD2 (5 bases). The clonotype originates from a young man in good health. The CDR3 bases are TGTGCCAGCAGCCGCAGCGGTCAAGAGACCCAGTACTTC. Amino acid sequence: CASSRSGQETQYF.